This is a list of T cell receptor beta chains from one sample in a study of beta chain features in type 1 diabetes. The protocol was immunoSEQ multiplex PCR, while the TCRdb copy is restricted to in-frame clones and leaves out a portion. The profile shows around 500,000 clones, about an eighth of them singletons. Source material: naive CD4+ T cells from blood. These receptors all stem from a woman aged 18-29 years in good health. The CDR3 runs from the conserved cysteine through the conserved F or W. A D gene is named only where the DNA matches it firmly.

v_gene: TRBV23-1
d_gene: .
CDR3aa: CASSQPTGSPDEQYF

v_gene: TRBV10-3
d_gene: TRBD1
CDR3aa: CAISQWAGQGADSPLHF

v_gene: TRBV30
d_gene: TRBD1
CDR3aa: CAWSHLAQGIYGYTF

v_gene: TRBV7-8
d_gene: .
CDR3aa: CASSFSRYNEQFF

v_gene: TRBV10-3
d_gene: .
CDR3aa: CASRSQANQETQYF

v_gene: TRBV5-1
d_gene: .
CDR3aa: CASSLGNTDTQYF

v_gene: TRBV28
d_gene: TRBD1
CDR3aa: CASSLGGQTYF

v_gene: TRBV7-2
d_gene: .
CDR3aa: CASSLQGNQPQHF

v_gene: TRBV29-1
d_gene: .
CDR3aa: CSGEDSGANVLTF

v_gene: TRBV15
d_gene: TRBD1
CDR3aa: CATSRDAHTGGSYTF

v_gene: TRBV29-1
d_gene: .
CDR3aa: CSVPPRVKQETQYF

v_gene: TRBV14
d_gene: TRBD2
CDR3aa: CASSPKRLAGASDEQFF

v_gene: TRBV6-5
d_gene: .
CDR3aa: CASSPGLSEVSQYF

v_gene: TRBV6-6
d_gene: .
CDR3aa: CASGLVFGELFF

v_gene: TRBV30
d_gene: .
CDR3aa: CAWSVFRIPYEQYF

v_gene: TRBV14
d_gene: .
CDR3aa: CASSQERAVRSGAFF

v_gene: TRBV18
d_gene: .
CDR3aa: CASSQGLLNEQFF

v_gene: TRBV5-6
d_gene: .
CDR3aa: CASSFQGSGANVLTF

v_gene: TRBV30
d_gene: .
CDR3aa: CARDTHEYGYTF

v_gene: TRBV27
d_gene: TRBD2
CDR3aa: CASSWGGVLGTDTQYF

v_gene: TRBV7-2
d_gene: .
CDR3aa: CASSLGVGTRAIQYF

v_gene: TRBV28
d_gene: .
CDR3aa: CASSDGGKSQETQYF

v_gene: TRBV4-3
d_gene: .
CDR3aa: CASSRTFGGDYNEQFF

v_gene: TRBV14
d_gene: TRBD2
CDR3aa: CASSRYSGVSTDTQYF

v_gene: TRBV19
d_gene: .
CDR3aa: CASSFFVNTEAFF

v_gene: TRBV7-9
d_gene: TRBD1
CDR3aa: CASRAGGRGSPLHF

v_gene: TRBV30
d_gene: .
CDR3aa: CATGWGSNQPQHF

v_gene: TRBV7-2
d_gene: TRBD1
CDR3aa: CASSSQGARGTEAFF

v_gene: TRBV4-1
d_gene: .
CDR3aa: CASSQGHLENTQYF

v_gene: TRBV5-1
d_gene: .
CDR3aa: CASRSGTAPTATNEKLFF

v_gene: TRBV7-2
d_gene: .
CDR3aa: CASSLGSGTGELFF

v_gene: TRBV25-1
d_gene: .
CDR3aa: CASSGTFSPQETQYF

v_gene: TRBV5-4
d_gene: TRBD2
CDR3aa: CASSLSGDHEQFF

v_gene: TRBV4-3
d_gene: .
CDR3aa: CASSQDLILNTEAFF

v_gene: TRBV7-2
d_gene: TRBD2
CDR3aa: CASSLKWTSGHPEYEQYF

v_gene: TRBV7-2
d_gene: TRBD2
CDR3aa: CASSLALAGRETDTQYF

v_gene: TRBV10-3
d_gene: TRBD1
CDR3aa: CAIAGGPTNEKLFF